The text below deals with one T cell receptor (beta chain). This entry belongs to a study of T cell responses to AZD1222 COVID-19 vaccine. V shed 4 bases and J shed 5 bases, with 10 bases lying between them. CDR3 length equals 13 residues. Germline CDR1 is SGDLS and CDR2 is YYNGEE. The data were produced by immunoSEQ multiplex PCR, yet TCRdb's version contains in-frame clones alone and is incomplete. The sample has roughly 130,000 clones; roughly 88% are singletons. The chain combines TRBV9 with TRBJ1-5; D might be TRBD1 (5 bases). This material consisted of peripheral blood, taken on day 0 of AZD1222 vaccination. This sequence was found in an adult in good health. The CDR3 spells CASSRGRDQPQHF. DNA of the CDR3: TGTGCCAGCAGCAGGGGAAGAGATCAGCCCCAGCATTTT.